In this sample, the clone carrying this T cell receptor beta chain turned up once. Antigen: not known. Clones were read by immunoSEQ multiplex PCR, and TCRdb kept only the in-frame ones, dropping some. The table lists around 2.3 million clones, under 97% of them singletons. This sample is drawn from a study of shared clonotypes between healthy human individuals. The study, taken as a whole, reports: It was anticipated that sequencing depth would influence how many clonotypes donors shared.

All donors were healthy HIV-negative adults lacking recent acute infections or vaccinations. The clonotype was recovered from a man aged 18 to 29 in good health. The specimen sequenced was naive CD4+ T cells sorted from blood. As for subset: CD45RA+ positively selected.

The CDR3 region has the DNA TGTGCCAGCAGTGATTCCGGGACGTATGAAAAACTGTTTTTT. Residues: CASSDSGTYEKLFF. V and J are TRBV2 and TRBJ1-4; D may be TRBD1 (5 bases). V was clipped by 3 bases and J by 6 bases, with 11 bases between them. Germline V lookup: CDR1 SNHLY, CDR2 FYNNEI. The CDR3 runs 14 residues.